This TCR delta chain was captured by sequencing in a study of delta chains in infants with herpesvirus infections (dated by TCRdb to 2022 to 2023). Turning to the overall study: The study prospectively followed a Ugandan infant birth cohort from birth to characterize gammadelta T cell responses to primary cytomegalovirus (CMV) infection. Belgian fetal and cord blood gammadelta TCR data that had been published previously were included solely for comparison and were not produced in this cohort. Blood samples from the infants were grouped into approximate ages of 1.5, 4, 8 and 12 months. Using PBMC, gammadelta TCRs were sequenced for some 17 CMV-infected infants, one of whom was congenitally infected, and for seven to nine CMV-uninfected infants who had enough sample available. In infants who were infected with CMV after birth, the study searched for a public fetal Vdelta1/Vgamma8 gammadelta TCR clonotype.

Results and caveats for the whole study, not just this receptor: A small sample size and the lack of race- or environment-matched controls were noted by the authors, because CMV is acquired by nearly all Ugandans before adulthood. Detection of the public clonotype was limited to the first time point after infection, and the public clonotype was not found in uninfected infants or in infants infected after 120 days. Of around 20 CMV-infected infants, several carried the public Vdelta1 clonotype: the congenitally infected infant plus three who were infected postnatally before 120 days of age. Public-clonotype frequency among Vdelta1 cells appeared to correlate inversely with age at infection and decayed rapidly, seemingly not persisting beyond two to three months. The public clonotype might still be present below the detection limit in CMV-uninfected infants.

The germline V gene (reference sequence) yields NTAFDY for CDR1 and IRPDVSE for CDR2. The CDR3 starts with the cysteine, ends with the phenylalanine, and has 20 residues. Just CDR3 DNA is preserved here, 60 bases in frame from base 1. In Kampala, Uganda, pregnant women receiving prenatal care were recruited and their infants were enrolled, and documentation of maternal HIV status was required. Families received weekly visits, and collection of infant clinical information, oral swabs and peripheral blood began at 6 weeks of age and continued every 4 months after that. After blood was collected in heparin tubes, PBMC were isolated using Ficoll-Paque density gradient centrifugation and then cryopreserved. The library was made by RT-PCR. To generate TCR cDNA, RNA from PBMC was reverse transcribed using SuperScript II together with primers specific for the gamma chain and the delta chain. The cDNA was purified with AMPure XP beads, then amplified and indexed with Illumina adapters using the Nextera XT Index Kit. Sequencing of gammadelta TCR libraries was carried out on an Illumina MiSeq using a V2 300-cycle kit. On the study's bioinformatics: Using MiXCR v2.1.12, CDR3 sequences were assembled, and reads were mapped onto D, J and V genes obtained from GenBank. VDJtools v1.2.1 was used to analyze the repertoires of the CDR3 clonotypes. TCRdb called clones afresh from the public reads with CATT; identical DNA rows were later merged. TCRdb, rather than the study authors, made the V and J calls. The sample profile shows under 1,500 delta-chain clones; approximately 35% of them were found once. Jointly, the top ten make up roughly 20% of the sample.

This clone registers as large (0.1 to 1%) within its sample. No antigen is known for it. Base qualities are missing; no much larger clone stands one base away. The receptor's source is a human donor who was a Ugandan infant, either HIV-exposed or HIV-unexposed (not recorded which). Specimen: peripheral blood, collected at time point 1 of longitudinal follow-up. The receptor chain draws on TRAV23/DV6 and TRDJ1; TRDD3 agrees with 12 junctional bases. The CDR3 sequence is CAGPLTTGGYPSRYTDKLIF. The sequenced DNA is TGTGCTGGGCCCCTCACCACTGGGGGATACCCGAGTCGGTACACCGATAAACTCATCTTT. The CDR3 plus the reference TRAV23/DV6 and TRDJ1 genes for the other parts give the full variable domain: QQQVKQSPQSLIVQKGGISIINCAYENTAFDYFPWYQQFPGKGPALLIAIRPDVSEKKEGRFTISFNKSAKQFSLHIMDSQPGDSATYFCAGPLTTGGYPSRYTDKLIFGKGTRVTVEP.